The rows below give T cell receptor beta chains drawn from one sample of a study of radiotherapy plus CTLA-4 blockade in lung cancer. Method: immunoSEQ multiplex PCR; TCRdb's copy keeps in-frame clones and lacks some. The sample has tens of thousands of clones, approximately 83% seen once. The sample consisted of peripheral blood, taken from a patient treated with radiotherapy plus ipilimumab. Receptor source: a human donor with non-small cell lung cancer that progressed on radiotherapy plus ipilimumab. CDR3s include the opening cysteine and the closing phenylalanine or tryptophan. The order of the fields is J gene, D gene, V gene, clone size, CDR3 protein, CDR3 DNA. D genes are given only for firm matches. Clone sizes are given selectively: once, few, many, or a class where the clone is expanded.

>TRBJ2-7|-|TRBV28|-
CASVSGGGLYEQYF
TGTGCCAGTGTTTCGGGTGGGGGGCTCTACGAGCAGTACTTC
>TRBJ2-7|TRBD1|TRBV9|-
CASSLIGGKEQYF
TGTGCCAGCAGCCTAATAGGGGGCAAAGAGCAGTACTTC
>TRBJ1-2|-|TRBV2|once
CASSETGAVYGYTF
TGTGCCAGCAGTGAAACGGGGGCTGTCTATGGCTACACCTTC
>TRBJ1-2|-|TRBV7-9|-
CASSRGGGSYGYTF
TGTGCCAGCAGCCGCGGTGGGGGGTCGTATGGCTACACCTTC
>TRBJ1-1|TRBD1|TRBV19|-
CASRINRGSEAFF
TGTGCCAGTAGGATCAACAGGGGGTCTGAAGCTTTCTTT
>TRBJ2-7|-|TRBV4-1|-
CASSQEDQSYEQYF
TGCGCCAGCAGCCAAGAGGACCAGTCCTACGAGCAGTACTTC
>TRBJ1-1|TRBD1|TRBV18|once
CASSPLTGAGEAFF
TGTGCCAGCTCACCCTTGACAGGGGCGGGTGAAGCTTTCTTT
>TRBJ1-2|-|TRBV6-6|-
CASSPDLNYGYTF
TGTGCCAGCAGCCCAGACCTTAACTATGGCTACACCTTC
>TRBJ2-1|-|TRBV7-7|-
CASSLSNQGYNEQFF
TGTGCCAGCAGCCTCAGCAATCAGGGGTACAATGAGCAGTTCTTC
>TRBJ1-1|-|TRBV7-8|-
CASSGVQNTEAFF
TGTGCCAGCAGCGGGGTCCAGAACACTGAAGCTTTCTTT
>TRBJ2-4|-|TRBV19|once
CASSLGQGSHIQYF
TGTGCCAGTAGTCTCGGGCAGGGGAGTCACATTCAGTACTTC
>TRBJ1-1|-|TRBV7-8|-
CASSLGKGGEAFF
TGTGCCAGCAGCTTAGGCAAGGGGGGTGAAGCTTTCTTT
>TRBJ2-7|-|TRBV25-1|-
CASSDPATAPYEQYF
TGTGCCAGCAGTGACCCGGCAACGGCCCCCTACGAGCAGTACTTC
>TRBJ1-4|TRBD1|TRBV4-1|-
CASSPRQGNEKLFF
TGCGCCAGCAGCCCAAGACAGGGGAATGAAAAACTGTTTTTT
>TRBJ1-1|-|TRBV19|once
CASSIDRDMRGTEAFF
TGTGCCAGTAGTATAGATAGGGACATGAGGGGCACTGAAGCTTTCTTT
>TRBJ2-7|-|TRBV5-1|-
CASSYSGAPGYEQYF
TGCGCCAGCAGCTACTCCGGGGCGCCTGGCTACGAGCAGTACTTC
>TRBJ2-7|-|TRBV7-2|-
CASSLSSYEQYF
TGTGCCAGCAGCTTAAGCTCCTACGAGCAGTACTTC
>TRBJ1-1|TRBD1|TRBV6-7|-
CASSYYPDRVPEAFF
TGTGCCAGCAGTTACTATCCAGACAGGGTACCTGAAGCTTTCTTT
>TRBJ2-2|-|TRBV28|-
CASSPRGAGELFF
TGTGCCAGCAGCCCCAGGGGGGCCGGGGAGCTGTTTTTT
>TRBJ2-6|-|TRBV28|-
CASTSGGGNVLTF
TGTGCCAGCACCTCAGGGGGAGGAAACGTCCTGACTTTC
>TRBJ1-2|-|TRBV9|-
CASSVAPGPSAYGYTF
TGTGCCAGCAGCGTAGCTCCGGGACCCTCTGCCTATGGCTACACCTTC
>TRBJ2-7|-|TRBV11-1|-
CASSLAGGTTYEQYF
TGTGCCAGCAGCTTAGCCGGCGGGACCACCTACGAGCAGTACTTC
>TRBJ2-7|-|TRBV7-8|once
CASSPSGGGQGGGSYEQYF
TGTGCCAGCAGTCCCAGCGGTGGGGGGCAGGGAGGAGGCTCCTACGAGCAGTACTTC
>TRBJ1-2|-|TRBV7-2|-
CASSIPTGIYGYTF
TGTGCCAGCAGCATTCCTACAGGGATTTATGGCTACACCTTC
>TRBJ2-1|-|TRBV29-1|-
CSVPGRGSSYNEQFF
TGCAGCGTCCCGGGGAGAGGAAGCTCCTACAATGAGCAGTTCTTC
>TRBJ1-2|-|TRBV6-1|once
CASSEYSDLLSGYTF
TGTGCCAGCAGTGAATATAGTGACCTTCTGAGCGGCTACACCTTC
>TRBJ2-1|TRBD1|TRBV5-7|-
CASSLEQGTNDNEQFF
TGTGCCAGCAGCTTGGAACAGGGGACCAATGACAATGAGCAGTTCTTC
>TRBJ1-2|-|TRBV6-1|-
CASLTAMSYTF
TGTGCCAGCCTTACAGCTATGAGCTACACCTTC
>TRBJ2-7|-|TRBV18|-
CASSLSSYEQYF
TGTGCCAGCTCACTCAGCTCCTACGAGCAGTACTTC
>TRBJ1-1|TRBD1|TRBV18|-
CASSPGTGETGTEAFF
TGTGCCAGCTCACCCGGGACAGGGGAAACTGGCACTGAAGCTTTCTTT
>TRBJ2-1|TRBD1|TRBV10-3|-
CAISESTGGNEQFF
TGTGCCATCAGTGAGTCGACAGGGGGGAATGAGCAGTTCTTC
>TRBJ2-7|-|TRBV7-2|-
CASSPSGGSSYEQYF
TGTGCCAGCAGCCCCTCGGGTGGTTCCTCCTACGAGCAGTACTTC
>TRBJ1-6|-|TRBV6-4|-
CASSASTDPYSPLHF
TGTGCCAGCAGTGCATCGACAGATCCTTATTCACCCCTCCACTTT
>TRBJ2-1|-|TRBV6-1|-
CASLERESSYNEQFF
TGTGCCAGCTTAGAGAGGGAGAGCTCCTACAATGAGCAGTTCTTC
>TRBJ1-1|TRBD1|TRBV18|-
CASSRLQGGPEAFF
TGTGCCAGCTCACGACTACAGGGGGGGCCTGAAGCTTTCTTT
>TRBJ2-2|-|TRBV7-8|-
CASSLRTSANTGELFF
TGTGCCAGCAGCTTAAGGACTTCTGCGAACACCGGGGAGCTGTTTTTT
>TRBJ1-2|TRBD1|TRBV6-6|-
CASRSLDRVKGYTF
TGTGCCAGCAGATCCCTAGACAGGGTAAAGGGCTACACCTTC
>TRBJ1-4|-|TRBV9|-
CASSVGGRGNEKLFF
TGTGCCAGCAGCGTAGGGGGGCGAGGTAATGAAAAACTGTTTTTT
>TRBJ2-1|-|TRBV11-1|-
CASSLALGQFF
TGTGCCAGCAGCTTAGCTCTGGGGCAGTTCTTC
>TRBJ2-1|-|TRBV10-3|-
CAISESFLSSRNEQFF
TGTGCCATCAGTGAGTCCTTTTTGTCTTCGCGCAATGAGCAGTTCTTC
>TRBJ2-4|TRBD2|TRBV4-2|-
CASSLGGLAGGNIQYF
TGTGCCAGCAGCCTCGGAGGATTAGCGGGAGGAAACATTCAGTACTTC
>TRBJ2-7|TRBD1|TRBV6-1|-
CASSGGQAGPYEQYF
TGTGCCAGCAGTGGCGGACAGGCCGGGCCCTACGAGCAGTACTTC
>TRBJ2-5|TRBD2|TRBV5-1|-
CASALGVTSGRQETQYF
TGCGCCAGCGCCCTTGGGGTGACTAGCGGGAGGCAAGAGACCCAGTACTTC
>TRBJ1-1|-|TRBV15|-
CATSIGGAPTEAFF
TGTGCCACCAGCATTGGCGGGGCACCCACTGAAGCTTTCTTT
>TRBJ2-5|-|TRBV7-9|once
CASSFGGTQYF
TGTGCCAGCAGCTTTGGTGGGACCCAGTACTTC
>TRBJ2-1|-|TRBV10-3|-
CAISESGAVAYNEQFF
TGTGCCATCAGTGAGTCTGGGGCGGTCGCCTACAATGAGCAGTTCTTC
>TRBJ2-1|TRBD2|TRBV29-1|-
CSVDGLVGNEQFF
TGCAGCGTTGACGGACTAGTTGGTAATGAGCAGTTCTTC
>TRBJ2-7|-|TRBV6-5|-
CAGTLHAYEQYF
TGTGCCGGGACCCTGCACGCCTACGAGCAGTACTTC
>TRBJ2-3|TRBD1|TRBV27|-
CASSDRDVQDTQYF
TGTGCCAGCAGTGACAGGGATGTACAAGATACGCAGTATTTT
>TRBJ2-7|-|TRBV7-8|-
CASSLDEWSEQYF
TGTGCCAGCAGCTTGGACGAGTGGAGCGAGCAGTACTTC
>TRBJ2-1|-|TRBV18|few
CASSPDKEQFF
TGTGCCAGCTCCCCGGATAAAGAGCAGTTCTTC
>TRBJ1-1|-|TRBV9|once
CASSAEGLSTEAFF
TGTGCCAGCAGCGCAGAGGGTCTAAGCACTGAAGCTTTCTTT
>TRBJ2-7|-|TRBV11-3|once
CASSLGRGSYEQYF
TGTGCCAGCAGCTTAGGGAGGGGGTCCTACGAGCAGTACTTC
>TRBJ1-5|-|TRBV28|-
CASSYRESSNQPQHF
TGTGCCAGCAGTTATAGGGAATCTAGCAATCAGCCCCAGCATTTT
>TRBJ2-1|-|TRBV4-1|-
CASSQGPQGSFNEQFF
TGCGCCAGCAGCCAAGGTCCCCAGGGGTCCTTCAATGAGCAGTTCTTC